This T cell receptor beta chain was sequenced during a study of T cell responses to AZD1222 COVID-19 vaccine. Study-level background: Investigators merged groups given second doses at roughly 4 or roughly 12 weeks.

Some clones are missing from TCRdb's copy, which holds only in-frame ones; the method was immunoSEQ multiplex PCR. The sample holds tens of thousands of clones; 85% to 90% are singletons and the top ten take more than 8.5%. This clone occurred once. Its antigen is as yet unknown. Whole-study findings and limits: Mostly white British, mostly female donors; authors suggested clonal diversity may be underestimated. It was only 6 or 7 AZD1222 recipients who were seropositive at baseline.

With 5 bases removed from V and 2 bases from J, the gap between germline ends came to 12 bases. This CDR3 contains 14 residues. Germline V gene lookup returns CDR1 SGHVS and CDR2 FQNEAQ. This receptor was obtained from an adult in good health. This rearrangement joins TRBV7-8 to TRBJ1-2; perhaps TRBD1 as D (5 bases). The material was peripheral blood, obtained on day 0 of AZD1222 vaccination. CDR3 DNA sequence: TGTGCCAGCAGCCGAGCGACAGAGAACTATGGCTACACCTTC. It is translated as CASSRATENYGYTF.